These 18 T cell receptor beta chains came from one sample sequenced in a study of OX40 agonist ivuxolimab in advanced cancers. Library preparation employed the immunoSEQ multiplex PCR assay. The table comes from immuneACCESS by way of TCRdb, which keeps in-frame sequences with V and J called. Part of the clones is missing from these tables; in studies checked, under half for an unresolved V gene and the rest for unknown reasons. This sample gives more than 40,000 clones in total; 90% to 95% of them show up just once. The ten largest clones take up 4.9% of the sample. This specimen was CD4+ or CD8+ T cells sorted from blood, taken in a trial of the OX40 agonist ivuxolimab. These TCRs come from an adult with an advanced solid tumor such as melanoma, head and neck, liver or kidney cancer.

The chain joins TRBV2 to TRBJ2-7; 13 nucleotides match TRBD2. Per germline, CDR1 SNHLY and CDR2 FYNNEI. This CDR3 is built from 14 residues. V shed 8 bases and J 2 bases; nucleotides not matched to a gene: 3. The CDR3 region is CASQGLAGTYEQYV. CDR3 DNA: TGTGCCAGCCAGGGACTAGCGGGGACCTACGAGCAGTACGTC.

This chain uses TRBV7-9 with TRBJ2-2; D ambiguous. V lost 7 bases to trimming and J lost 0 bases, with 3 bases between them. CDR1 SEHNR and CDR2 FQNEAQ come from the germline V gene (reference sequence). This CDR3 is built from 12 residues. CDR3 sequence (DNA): TGTGCCAGCACCGCGAACACCGGGGAGCTGTTTTTT. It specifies CASTANTGELFF.

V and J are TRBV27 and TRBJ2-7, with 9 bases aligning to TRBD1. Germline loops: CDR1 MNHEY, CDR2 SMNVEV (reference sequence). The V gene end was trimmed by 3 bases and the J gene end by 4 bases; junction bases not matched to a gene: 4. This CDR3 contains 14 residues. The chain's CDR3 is CASSFGTGPYEQYF. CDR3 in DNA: TGTGCCAGCAGTTTTGGGACAGGGCCTTACGAGCAGTACTTC.

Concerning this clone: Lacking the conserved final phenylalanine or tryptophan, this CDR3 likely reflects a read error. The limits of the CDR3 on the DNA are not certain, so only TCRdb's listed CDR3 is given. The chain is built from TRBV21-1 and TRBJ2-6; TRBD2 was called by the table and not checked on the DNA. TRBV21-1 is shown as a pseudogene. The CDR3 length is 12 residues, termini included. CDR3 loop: CASSKVRDRDKI.

The CDR3 region is CASSAPSGNYGYTF. CDR3 bases: TGTGCCAGCAGCGCCCCGAGCGGGAACTATGGCTACACCTTC. The chain carries TRBV9 and TRBJ1-2; D is uncertain. This CDR3 is 14 amino acids long. Germline-derived CDR1 and CDR2 are SGDLS and YYNGEE. Deletions cut 3 bases from V and 2 bases from J, with 11 bases between.

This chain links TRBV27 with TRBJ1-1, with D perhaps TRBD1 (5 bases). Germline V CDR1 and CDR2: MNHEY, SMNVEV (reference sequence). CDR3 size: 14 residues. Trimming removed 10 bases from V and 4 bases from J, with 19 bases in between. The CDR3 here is CANVVVTEPTEAFF. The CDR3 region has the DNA TGTGCCAATGTGGTGGTGACAGAGCCCACTGAAGCTTTCTTT.

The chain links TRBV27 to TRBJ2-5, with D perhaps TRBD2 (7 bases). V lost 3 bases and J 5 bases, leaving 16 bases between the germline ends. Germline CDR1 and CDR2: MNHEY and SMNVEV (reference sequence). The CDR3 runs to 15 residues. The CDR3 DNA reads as TGTGCCAGCAGTTTGAAGGGGGGGGTCACGGAGACCCAGTACTTC. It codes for CASSLKGGVTETQYF.

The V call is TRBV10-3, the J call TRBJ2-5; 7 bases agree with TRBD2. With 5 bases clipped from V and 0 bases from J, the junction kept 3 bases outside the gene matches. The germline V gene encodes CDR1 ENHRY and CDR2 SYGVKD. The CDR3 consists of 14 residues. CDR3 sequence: CAISTSDDQETQYF. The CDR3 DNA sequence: TGTGCCATCAGTACTAGCGATGACCAAGAGACCCAGTACTTC.

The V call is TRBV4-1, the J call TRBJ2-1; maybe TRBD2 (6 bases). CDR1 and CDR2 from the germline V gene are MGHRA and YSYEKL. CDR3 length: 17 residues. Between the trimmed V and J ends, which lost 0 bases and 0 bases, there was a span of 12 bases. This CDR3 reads CASSQEGLSSSYNEQFF. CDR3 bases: TGCGCCAGCAGCCAAGAGGGACTCTCGAGCTCCTACAATGAGCAGTTCTTC.

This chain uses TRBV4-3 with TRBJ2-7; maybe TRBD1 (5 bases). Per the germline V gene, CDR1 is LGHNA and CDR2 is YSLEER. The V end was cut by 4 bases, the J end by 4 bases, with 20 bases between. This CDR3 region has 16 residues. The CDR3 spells CASSPGRVYGRYEQYF. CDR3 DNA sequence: TGCGCCAGCAGCCCAGGCAGGGTCTATGGGCGGTACGAGCAGTACTTC.

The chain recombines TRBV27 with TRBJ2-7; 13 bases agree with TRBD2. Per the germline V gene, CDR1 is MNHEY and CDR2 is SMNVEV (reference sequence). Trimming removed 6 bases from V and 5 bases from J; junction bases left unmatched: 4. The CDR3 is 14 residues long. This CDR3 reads CASRLAGGLDEQYV. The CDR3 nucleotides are TGTGCCAGCAGACTAGCGGGGGGGCTGGACGAGCAGTACGTC.

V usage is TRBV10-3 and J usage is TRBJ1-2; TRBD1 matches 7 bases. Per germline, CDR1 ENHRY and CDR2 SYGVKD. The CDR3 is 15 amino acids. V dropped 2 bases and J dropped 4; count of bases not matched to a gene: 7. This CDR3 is CAISEGTGVGYGYTF. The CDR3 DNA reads TGTGCCATCAGTGAGGGAACAGGGGTAGGCTATGGCTACACCTTC.

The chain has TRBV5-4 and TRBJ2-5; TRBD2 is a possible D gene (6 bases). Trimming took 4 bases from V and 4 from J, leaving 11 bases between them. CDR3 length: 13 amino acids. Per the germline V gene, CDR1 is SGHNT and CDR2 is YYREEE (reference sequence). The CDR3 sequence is CASSQTRPETQYF. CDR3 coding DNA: TGTGCCAGCAGCCAGACTAGGCCAGAGACCCAGTACTTC.

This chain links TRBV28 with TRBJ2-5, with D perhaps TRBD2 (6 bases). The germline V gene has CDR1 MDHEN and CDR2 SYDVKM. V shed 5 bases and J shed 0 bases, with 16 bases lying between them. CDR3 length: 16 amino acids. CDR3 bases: TGTGCCAGCAGTCCCCTAGGTGGGGGGTACCAAGAGACCCAGTACTTC. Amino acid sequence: CASSPLGGGYQETQYF.

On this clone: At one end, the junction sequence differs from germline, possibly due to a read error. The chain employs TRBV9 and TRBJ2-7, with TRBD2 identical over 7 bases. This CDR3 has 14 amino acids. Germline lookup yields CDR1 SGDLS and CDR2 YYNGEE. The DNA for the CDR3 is TGTGCCAGCAGCGTAGGTAGCGGGTCCTACGCGCAGTACTTC. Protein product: CASSVGSGSYAQYF. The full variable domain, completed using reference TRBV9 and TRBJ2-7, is DSGVTQTPKHLITATGQRVTLRCSPRSGDLSVYWYQQSLDQGLQFLIQYYNGEERAKGNILERFSAQQFPDLHSELNLSSLELGDSALYFCASSVGSGSYAQYFGPGTRLTVT.

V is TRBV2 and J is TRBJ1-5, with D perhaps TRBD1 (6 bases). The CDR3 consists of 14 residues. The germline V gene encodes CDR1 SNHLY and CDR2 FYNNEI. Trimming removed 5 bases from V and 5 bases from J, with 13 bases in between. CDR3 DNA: TGTGCCAGCAGTATGGGGGACACTTATCAGCCCCAGCATTTT. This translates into CASSMGDTYQPQHF. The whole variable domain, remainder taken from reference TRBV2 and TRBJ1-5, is EPEVTQTPSHQVTQMGQEVILRCVPISNHLYFYWYRQILGQKVEFLVSFYNNEISEKSEIFDDQFSVERPDGSNFTLKIRSTKLEDSAMYFCASSMGDTYQPQHFGDGTRLSIL.

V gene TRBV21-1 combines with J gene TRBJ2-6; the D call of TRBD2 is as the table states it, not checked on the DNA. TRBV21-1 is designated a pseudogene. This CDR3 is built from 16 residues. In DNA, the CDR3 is TGTGCCAGCGGGGGGTTTTCCTCCTCTGGGGCCAACGTCCTGACTTTC. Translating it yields CASGGFSSSGANVLTF.

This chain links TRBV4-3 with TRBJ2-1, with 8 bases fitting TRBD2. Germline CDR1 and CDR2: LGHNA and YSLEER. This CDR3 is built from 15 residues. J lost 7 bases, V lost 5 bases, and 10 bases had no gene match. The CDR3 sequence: CASSAQTSAGNEQFF. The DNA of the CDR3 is TGCGCCAGCAGCGCACAGACTAGCGCAGGGAATGAGCAGTTCTTC.